Following are 19 T cell receptor beta chains from one sample sequenced in a study of Graves' ophthalmopathy and Graves' hyperthyroidism. RNA transcripts were the source from which TCR beta CDR3 regions were amplified. First-round RT-PCR with HTBI primers preceded a second-round multiplex PCR. Using its own MiXCR run on the multiplex PCR reads, TCRdb lists one record per CDR3 protein. The sample records over a million distinct CDR3 sequences, less than 45% being singletons. The specimen sequenced was peripheral blood or thyroid tissue (not recorded which). These receptors all stem from an adult man with Graves' hyperthyroidism.

In this sample, this clonotype turned up once. This chain uses TRBV7-2 with TRBJ2-5; 8 bases are a match to TRBD1. The CDR3 is 17 amino acids. In germline, CDR1 is SGHTA, CDR2 FQGNSA. Trimming at V came to 5 bases and at J to 9 bases, leaving 20 bases not matched to a gene. The CDR3 spells CASSARTGTGYPSAQYF. The CDR3 DNA follows: TGTGCCAGCAGCGCAAGGACAGGGACAGGTTATCCATCGGCCCAGTACTTC.

The chain is built from TRBV28 and TRBJ2-6; no reliable D call. This CDR3 comprises 11 residues. In germline, CDR1 is MDHEN, CDR2 SYDVKM. V lost 5 bases and J 6 bases, leaving 2 bases between the germline ends. For the CDR3, the DNA is TGTGCCAGCAGTCCGGCCAACGTCCTGACTTTC. Translated, it gives CASSPANVLTF.

The chain links TRBV5-4 to TRBJ2-3, with D tentatively TRBD2 (6 bases). Germline loops: CDR1 SGHNT, CDR2 YYREEE (reference sequence). Trimming took 5 bases from V and 4 from J, leaving 14 bases between them. This CDR3 has 14 residues. The CDR3 coding sequence is TGTGCCAGCAGAACGGGAGCGAACGCAGATACGCAGTATTTT. Translation: CASRTGANADTQYF.

This clonotype was detected only a few times. The rearrangement uses TRBV20-1 and TRBJ1-1; D call uncertain. Trimming pared 3 bases from V and 0 bases from J, leaving 5 bases between. Looked up from germline, CDR1 is DFQATT and CDR2 is SNEGSKA (reference sequence). The CDR3 is made up of 12 amino acids. The CDR3: CSASLLNTEAFF. The CDR3 DNA follows: TGCAGTGCTAGTCTTTTGAACACTGAAGCTTTCTTT.

As for this clonotype: A read error may produce the germline difference seen at one junction end. The chain recombines TRBV10-3 with TRBJ2-7; the D is unclear. Germline lookup yields CDR1 ENHRY and CDR2 SYGVKD. This CDR3 spans 15 amino acids. For the CDR3, the DNA is TGTGCCAGCAGTTTATCCCAGGTTGGGTCCTACGAGCAGTACTTC. Protein: CASSLSQVGSYEQYF.

This chain uses TRBV4-2 with TRBJ2-7; D may be TRBD2 (7 bases). The germline V gene has CDR1 LGHNA and CDR2 YNFKEQ. V lost 5 bases to trimming and J lost 6 bases, with 17 bases between them. This CDR3 is built from 14 residues. This CDR3 is CASSCNGGPLEQYF. In nucleotides, the CDR3 is TGTGCCAGCAGCTGCAACGGGGGGCCGCTCGAGCAGTACTTC.

This clonotype was seen ten or more times. This chain joins TRBV12-3 or TRBV12-4 and TRBJ2-5, with a tentative D call TRBD2 (6 bases). There are 13 residues in the CDR3. V was clipped by 4 bases and J by 2 bases, with 8 bases between them. This chain's CDR3 is CASSWRAQETQYF. CDR3 sequence (DNA): TGTGCCAGCAGTTGGAGGGCACAAGAGACCCAGTACTTC.

V and J are TRBV20-1 and TRBJ2-7; D is perhaps TRBD1 (6 bases). The V and J ends lost 3 bases and 7 bases respectively, with 19 bases between them. The CDR3 is 14 residues long. Germline V gene data show CDR1 as DFQATT and CDR2 as SNEGSKA (reference sequence). The CDR3 sequence is CSASRQVSYNEQYF. DNA of the CDR3: TGCAGTGCTAGCAGACAGGTCTCCTACAATGAGCAGTACTTC.

Worth noting for this clonotype: At one end the junction does not follow the germline gene, possibly because of a read error. The rearrangement uses TRBV12-3 or TRBV12-4 and TRBJ1-5; D is undetermined. The CDR3 has 12 amino acids. The DNA of the CDR3 is TGTGCCAGCAGTCCAGGTAATCAGCCCCGGCATTTT. Protein: CASSPGNQPRHF.

This clonotype was counted ten times or more. The CDR3 DNA sequence: TGTGCCAGCAGTTTTGTGGGGGCGCGGAACGAGCAGTACTTC. This translates into CASSFVGARNEQYF. The chain employs TRBV12-3 or TRBV12-4 and TRBJ2-7; TRBD1 is a possible D gene (6 bases). Trimming left V 3 bases short and J 5 bases short, with 14 bases between. CDR3 length: 14 amino acids.

Only a few counts were recorded for this clonotype. V usage is TRBV6-5 and J usage is TRBJ1-5, with D perhaps TRBD1 (5 bases). From germline, CDR1 is MNHEY and CDR2 SVGAGI. Trimming pared 4 bases from V and 3 bases from J, leaving 16 bases between. The CDR3 runs 16 residues. CDR3 bases: TGTGCCAGCAGTTTCGGGCAGGGAGGCTACAATCAGCCCCAGCATTTT. Translating gives CASSFGQGGYNQPQHF.

The rearrangement links TRBV7-3 to TRBJ1-4, with D hard to call. V was cut by 0 bases and J by 7 bases, with 6 bases left in between. Germline V gives CDR1 SGHTA, CDR2 FQGTGA. The CDR3 totals 13 residues. CDR3 sequence reads: CASSLTVGEKLFF. DNA for the CDR3: TGTGCCAGCAGCTTAACAGTGGGTGAAAAACTGTTTTTT.

Only a few counts were recorded for this clonotype. This sequence joins TRBV30 and TRBJ2-7; no reliable D call. The CDR3 is made up of 12 amino acids. Trimming cost V 1 base and J 0 bases, with 4 bases left between them. Germline assignment: CDR1 GTSNPN and CDR2 SVGIG (reference sequence). CDR3 residues: CAWSGASYEQYF. As DNA, the CDR3 is TGTGCCTGGAGTGGGGCCTCCTACGAGCAGTACTTC.

In its sample, this clonotype was seen a few times. The chain recombines TRBV24-1 with TRBJ2-3; D is uncertain. Germline V gives CDR1 KGHDR, CDR2 SFDVKD. Trimming removed 3 bases at V and 5 bases at J, with 8 bases between. The length of the CDR3 is 13 residues. The CDR3 sequence: CATSDPPGDTQYF. The CDR3 coding sequence is TGTGCCACCAGTGATCCTCCGGGAGATACGCAGTATTTT.

This clonotype was counted ten times or more. This sequence joins TRBV20-1 and TRBJ1-1; D gene uncertain. Germline CDR1 and CDR2: DFQATT and SNEGSKA (reference sequence). The CDR3 runs to 15 residues. V was shortened by 0 bases and J by 1 base, with 12 bases between the two germline ends. The CDR3 sequence: CSARDFGRQNTEAFF. CDR3 sequence (DNA): TGCAGTGCTAGAGATTTTGGCAGGCAGAACACTGAAGCTTTCTTT.

This clonotype was found once. The chain recombines TRBV7-3 with TRBJ2-3, with a tentative D call TRBD2 (5 bases). CDR1 is SGHTA and CDR2 is FQGTGA in the germline V gene. The CDR3 consists of 14 residues. V was shortened by 5 bases and J by 1 base, with 10 bases between the two germline ends. The CDR3 protein is CASSGRGRTDTQYF. CDR3 nucleotides: TGTGCCAGCAGCGGTCGGGGTCGCACAGATACGCAGTATTTT.

As for this clonotype: A much bigger clone sits one base away, suggesting this may be a read error. V is TRBV7-9 and J is TRBJ1-2; maybe TRBD1 (5 bases). The CDR3 runs 14 residues. CDR1 and CDR2 (germline): SEHNR, FQNEAQ (reference sequence). The CDR3 here is CAGSQADRPYGYTF. In DNA, the CDR3 is TGTGCCGGCAGCCAAGCCGACAGACCCTATGGCTACACCTTC.

This chain uses TRBV7-2 with TRBJ1-1; 9 nucleotides align to TRBD1. V shed 4 bases, J shed 5 bases, and the junction held 5 bases outside the gene matches. The CDR3 has 14 amino acids. The germline CDR1 and CDR2 sequences are SGHTA and FQGNSA. The CDR3 DNA follows: TGTGCCAGCAGCTGGGGGACAGGGCGTACTGAAGCTTTCTTT. Its translation is CASSWGTGRTEAFF.

CDR3 nucleotides: TGTGCCAGCAGTGAAGATGGAGGGATCCGAACGTATAATTCACCCCTCCACTTT. This translates into CASSEDGGIRTYNSPLHF. The chain employs TRBV25-1 and TRBJ1-6, with unresolved D. The CDR3 runs 18 residues. Between the trimmed V and J ends, which lost 2 bases and 4 bases, there was a span of 18 bases. The V gene's germline CDR1 is MGHDK and CDR2 SYGVNS.